Listed here are 10 T cell receptor beta chains from one sample, sequenced in a study of tumor and adjacent non-tumor tissue in lung cancer. The template was RNA from unsorted bulk tissue. TCRbeta libraries were built with three rounds of nested PCR, modified from ARM-PCR. A single record per CDR3 protein comes from TCRdb applying MiXCR to the multiplex PCR reads. The sample contains 120,000 or so distinct CDR3 sequences, 66% of which appear only once. Sequenced material: lung tumor tissue. The receptors come from a man aged 30 to 39 with non-small cell lung cancer.

Concerning this clonotype itself: This clone may be a read error of a much larger clone one base away. The V and J genes are TRBV6-5 and TRBJ2-7; TRBD2 matches 10 bases. The CDR3 is made up of 15 amino acids. V shed 6 bases and J 10 bases; nucleotides not matched to a gene: 15. CDR1 MNHEY and CDR2 SVGAGI come from the germline V gene. The CDR3 here is CASRQGSSGSPDQYF. The CDR3 nucleotides are TGTGCCAGCAGACAAGGGTCTAGCGGGAGCCCCGACCAGTACTTC.

About this clonotype itself: This may arise from a read error, as a much more abundant clone is one base away. V is TRBV20-1 and J is TRBJ2-7; the D gene is possibly TRBD2 (6 bases). The CDR3 sequence is 10 residues long. CDR1 and CDR2 from the germline V gene are DFQATT and SNEGSKA (reference sequence). The CDR3 loop is CCAGTGVQYF. The CDR3, as DNA: TGCTGTGCTGGGACTGGTGTGCAGTACTTC.

In the case of this clonotype: A read error may account for a junction end that differs from germline. V usage is TRBV11-2 and J usage is TRBJ1-2; no firm D call. The CDR3 spans 12 residues. Germline loops: CDR1 SGHAT, CDR2 FQNNGV. CDR3 bases: TGCGCCAGCAGCTTAAGTGACTATGGCTACATCTTC. Its translation is CASSLSDYGYIF. The full variable domain, its missing parts supplied by reference TRBV11-2 and TRBJ1-2, is EAGVAQSPRYKIIEKRQSVAFWCNPISGHATLYWYQQILGQGPKLLIQFQNNGVVDDSQLPKDRFSAERLKGVDSTLKIQPAKLEDSAVYLCASSLSDYGYIFGSGTRLTVV.

This clonotype was counted only a few times. A read error may be the cause here, since a much bigger clone is one base away. The CDR3 spells CAGGTSGRTDTQYF. CDR3 DNA sequence: TGTGCCGGCGGAACTAGCGGACGCACAGATACGCAGTATTTT. The chain couples TRBV6-5 to TRBJ2-3; 8 bases line up with TRBD2. The CDR3 is 14 residues long. V lost 11 bases to trimming and J lost 1 base; unmatched junction nucleotides: 8. Per the germline V gene, CDR1 is MNHEY and CDR2 is SVGAGI.

V and J are TRBV7-9 and TRBJ2-1, with 8 positions matching TRBD1. Germline loops: CDR1 SEHNR, CDR2 FQNEAQ (reference sequence). The CDR3 totals 16 residues. The ends lost 5 bases at V and 16 bases at J; junction bases unmatched: 22. The CDR3 reads CASSPRTGWTYNEQFF. CDR3 nucleotide sequence: TGTGCCAGCAGCCCCCGGACAGGGTGGACCTACAATGAACAATTCTTC.

This clonotype was detected only once. The V and J genes are TRBV6-6 and TRBJ1-2; unclear D gene. Germline V lookup: CDR1 MNHNY, CDR2 SVGAGI (reference sequence). V lost 5 bases and J lost 14, with 12 bases in between. The CDR3 totals 10 residues. The CDR3 sequence: CASSNPRHTF. Written as DNA, the CDR3 is TGTGCCAGCAGTAACCCCCGGCATACCTTC.

Turning to this clonotype: Relative to the germline gene, one junction end is altered; a read error may explain this. The rearrangement joins TRBV12-3 or TRBV12-4 to TRBJ2-1, with 8 bases fitting TRBD2. The CDR3 covers 19 residues. CDR3 sequence reads: CASSREARLAGGGDNEQFF. The CDR3 bases are TGTGCCAGCAGCCGCGAGGCTAGGCTAGCGGGCGGAGGGGACAATGAACAGTTCTTC.

Note on this clonotype: Germline is not matched at one junction end, which may reflect a read error. This chain uses TRBV6-5 with TRBJ2-2, with 10 positions matching TRBD1. Per germline, CDR1 MNHEY and CDR2 SVGAGI. The CDR3 sequence is 14 residues long. CDR3 sequence: CASRGTGDTGELFF. Here the CDR3 DNA reads TGTGCCAGCAGAGGGACAGGGGATACCGGGGAACTGTTTTTT.

With respect to this clonotype: A much larger clone is a single base away; this may be a read error. The chain couples TRBV12-3 or TRBV12-4 to TRBJ2-3; possibly TRBD1 for D (6 bases). The CDR3 is 13 amino acids. Trimming removed 8 bases from V and 5 bases from J, with 14 bases in between. The CDR3 bases are TGTGCCAGCCGAGCAGGGGCTGTAGATACGCAGTATTTT. This encodes CASRAGAVDTQYF.

With regard to this clonotype: At one end the junction does not follow the germline gene, possibly because of a read error. The rearrangement uses TRBV29-1 and TRBJ2-3, with D unclear. The CDR3 spans 13 residues. Germline-derived CDR1 and CDR2 are SQVTM and ANQGSEA. The CDR3 DNA reads as TGCAGTGTTGAATGGGCCTTGGGGAATACGCAGTATTTT. Translation gives CSVEWALGNTQYF.